Listed below are T cell receptor beta chains from one sample, sequenced in a study of blood T cell repertoires in COVID-19. Only in-frame clones appear in the TCRdb table, and some are missing; sequencing was by immunoSEQ multiplex PCR. This sample has hundreds of thousands of clones, with 88% found just once. The source material was peripheral blood. These receptors were obtained from a woman aged 40 to 49 who had recovered from COVID-19. Both conserved end residues are part of each CDR3. Clone size is not always given. Where it is, it says once, few, many or a class for expanded clones.

J gene,V gene,CDR3 length,clone size,CDR3 protein
TRBJ2-3,TRBV11-2,15,-,CASSFGLAGADTQYF
TRBJ1-1,TRBV10-1,15,-,CASSESQGAGTEAFF
TRBJ1-5,TRBV19,15,many,CASSTPGQGNQPQHF
TRBJ1-3,TRBV4-2,13,few,CASSQVTGNTIYF
TRBJ1-1,TRBV12-3/TRBV12-4,13,few,CASSQGFGTEAFF
TRBJ2-5,TRBV4-1,16,once,CASSQWDTRGQETQYF
TRBJ1-5,TRBV18,14,-,CASSLPSSNQPQHF
TRBJ1-6,TRBV14,15,-,CASSQVGTGVLPLHF
TRBJ2-1,TRBV7-2,15,-,CASSLGASAYNEQFF
TRBJ2-7,TRBV27,15,-,CASTKTGVGDYEQYF
TRBJ1-1,TRBV9,17,few,CASSAGQGPKGNTEAFF
TRBJ2-7,TRBV4-1,15,once,CASSQDRRRGGEQYF
TRBJ2-7,TRBV11-2,15,-,CASSPTSVLSYEQYF
TRBJ2-5,TRBV7-9,15,-,CASSSIGRTDETQYF
TRBJ1-6,TRBV4-2,15,-,CASSQDNLYNSPLHF
TRBJ2-7,TRBV28,17,-,CASSFPASGNRVYEQYF
TRBJ2-3,TRBV7-2,15,-,CASTLAGGRTDTQYF
TRBJ2-3,TRBV4-2,18,-,CASSRSSGRGSSTDTQYF
TRBJ2-3,TRBV13,23,-,CASSHGIDVTIPGGPFGADTQYF
TRBJ2-7,TRBV9,16,-,CASSPVDLGHTYEQYF
TRBJ2-1,TRBV28,13,-,CASRLSSYNEQFF
TRBJ2-1,TRBV24-1,14,-,CATSGQGGVREQFF
TRBJ1-1,TRBV19,12,-,CASSMSGPEAFF
TRBJ2-5,TRBV5-1,15,-,CASSLGAGNRETQYF
TRBJ1-5,TRBV19,14,-,CASALRASNQPQHF
TRBJ2-5,TRBV7-2,12,once,CASSPGRETQYF
TRBJ2-5,TRBV6-2/TRBV6-3,15,-,CASSYDDSAVETQYF
TRBJ2-3,TRBV3-1/TRBV3-2,14,-,CASSQRQSGDTQYF
TRBJ1-2,TRBV30,13,-,CAWSLNQGYGYTF
TRBJ2-7,TRBV19,13,-,CASNRGPFSEQYF
TRBJ2-1,TRBV7-8,14,-,CASSLASSYNEQFF
TRBJ1-3,TRBV19,15,-,CASRGVQGAGNTIYF
TRBJ1-4,TRBV4-1,15,-,CASSQDLRVMGKLFF
TRBJ2-1,TRBV23-1,19,-,CASSPTGSGRSQYDNEQFF
TRBJ2-1,TRBV4-1,16,-,CASSQDKQRGNNEQFF
TRBJ2-2,TRBV3-1/TRBV3-2,16,-,CASRPTRVFNTGELFF
TRBJ2-3,TRBV18,15,-,CASSPPRLQTDTQYF